The 32 T cell receptor beta chains given below trace back to one sample, sequenced in a study of technical replicates of blood from a handful of donors. Profiled with immunoSEQ multiplex PCR; TCRdb holds only in-frame clones, not every one. The sample holds 80,000 or so clones; 75% to 90% are singletons and the top ten take around 3.9%. Sequences were obtained from PBMCs. Every receptor here comes from a human donor in good health. Some clones in this sample may be carry-over from other donors' samples.

This clone was detected only a few times. DNA for the CDR3: TGTGCCAGCAGTGAAGGGGGGCCGTTAACTGAGACCCAGTACTTC. This sequence encodes CASSEGGPLTETQYF. The chain is built from TRBV2 and TRBJ2-5; maybe TRBD1 (6 bases). Germline assignment: CDR1 SNHLY and CDR2 FYNNEI. The CDR3 is made up of 15 amino acids. The V end was cut by 1 base, the J end by 5 bases, with 14 bases between.

This clone occurred once. V usage is TRBV5-1 and J usage is TRBJ1-2; 9 positions match TRBD1. Germline V gene sequence: CDR1 SGHRS, CDR2 YFSETQ. CDR3 length: 13 amino acids. V dropped 4 bases and J dropped 3; count of bases not matched to a gene: 1. The CDR3 bases are TGCGCCAGCAGCCGGGACAGGGACTATGGCTACACCTTC. Encoded protein: CASSRDRDYGYTF.

The chain couples TRBV9 to TRBJ1-1; 7 nucleotides align to TRBD1. CDR3 length: 15 residues. Germline CDR1 reads SGDLS; CDR2 reads YYNGEE. V lost 6 bases to trimming and J lost 0 bases; unmatched junction nucleotides: 8. The CDR3, as DNA: TGTGCCAGCACCATGACAGGGAGAATGAACACTGAAGCTTTCTTT. This sequence encodes CASTMTGRMNTEAFF.

This rearrangement joins TRBV5-1 to TRBJ1-1; 10 bases are a match to TRBD1. Germline CDR1 and CDR2: SGHRS and YFSETQ. This CDR3 is built from 13 residues. V gave up 4 bases and J gave up 6 bases; unmatched junction bases: 3. The DNA for the CDR3 is TGCGCCAGCAGCAGGGACAGGGGCCCTGAAGCTTTCTTT. It codes for CASSRDRGPEAFF.

The rearrangement uses TRBV19 and TRBJ2-5, with D perhaps TRBD1 (5 bases). CDR3 size: 16 residues. In germline, CDR1 is LNHDA, CDR2 SQIVND (reference sequence). Between the trimmed V and J ends, which lost 5 bases and 0 bases, there was a span of 16 bases. The CDR3 region is CASSGADLPYQETQYF. CDR3 sequence (DNA): TGTGCCAGTAGTGGGGCGGACCTACCGTACCAAGAGACCCAGTACTTC.

V is TRBV7-6 and J is TRBJ2-1; D unclear. V lost 5 bases, J lost 6 bases, and 8 bases lay in between. This CDR3 is 12 amino acids long. Germline loops: CDR1 SGHVS, CDR2 FNYEAQ. In nucleotides, the CDR3 is TGTGCCAGCAGCCCCCGTCGCAATGAGCAGTTCTTC. Protein sequence: CASSPRRNEQFF.

The chain joins TRBV30 to TRBJ2-3; 7 bases align to TRBD2. The germline CDR1 and CDR2 sequences are GTSNPN and SVGIG (reference sequence). Trimming at V came to 1 base and at J to 8 bases, leaving 12 bases not matched to a gene. The CDR3 sequence is 15 residues long. The CDR3 loop is CAWSASGKALGTQYF. The CDR3, as DNA: TGTGCCTGGAGTGCTAGCGGAAAGGCTCTGGGTACGCAGTATTTT.

The V and J genes are TRBV6-5 and TRBJ1-1; D is unclear. Germline V gene lookup returns CDR1 MNHEY and CDR2 SVGAGI. V was pared by 0 bases and J by 4 bases, with 9 bases between. CDR3 length: 14 residues. In DNA, the CDR3 is TGTGCCAGCAGTTACTCCCGCGGTGGCACTGAAGCTTTCTTT. This gives the protein CASSYSRGGTEAFF.

This clone was seen more than once but under ten times. The rearrangement uses TRBV25-1 and TRBJ2-7, with 8 positions matching TRBD2. Germline values: CDR1 MGHDK, CDR2 SYGVNS. The V gene end was trimmed by 5 bases and the J gene end by 3 bases; junction bases not matched to a gene: 9. The CDR3 extends over 15 amino acids. CDR3 DNA: TGTGCCAGCAGTCAAGGGCTAGCGGGTGTCTACGAGCAGTACTTC. Translation: CASSQGLAGVYEQYF.

This chain uses TRBV6-4 with TRBJ2-1, with TRBD2 identical over 12 bases. The CDR3 runs 17 residues. V was pared by 8 bases and J by 5 bases, with 13 bases of the junction left unmatched. Per the germline V gene, CDR1 is MRHNA and CDR2 is SNTAGT. The CDR3 protein is CASRRTSGAWGHNEQFF. The DNA of the CDR3 is TGTGCCAGCCGAAGGACTAGCGGGGCCTGGGGTCACAATGAGCAGTTCTTC.

The chain recombines TRBV10-1 with TRBJ2-5; 8 bases agree with TRBD2. This CDR3 region has 15 residues. The germline gives CDR1 WNHNN, CDR2 SYGVQD (reference sequence). Trimming cost V 0 bases and J 4 bases; bases outside gene matches: 4. The CDR3 loop is CASSESTSGGETQYF. CDR3 DNA sequence: TGCGCCAGCAGTGAGTCTACTAGCGGAGGAGAGACCCAGTACTTC.

The V and J genes are TRBV6-1 and TRBJ1-5; 7 positions agree with TRBD1. Germline V gives CDR1 MNHNS, CDR2 SASEGT. This CDR3 is 14 amino acids long. The J segment lost 2 bases and the V segment lost 5 bases, leaving 3 bases of the junction unmatched. Written as DNA, the CDR3 is TGTGCCAGCAGTCGTACAGGGGGCAATCAGCCCCAGCATTTT. It codes for CASSRTGGNQPQHF.

V usage is TRBV4-2 and J usage is TRBJ2-3; 10 bases map to TRBD2. The CDR3 spans 19 residues. Germline CDR1 reads LGHNA; CDR2 reads YNFKEQ. The trim removed 3 bases at V and 0 bases at J, leaving 12 bases unmatched. The CDR3, as DNA: TGTGCCAGCAGCCATTTCCAACTAGCGGGGACGTCTAGCACAGATACGCAGTATTTT. This translates into CASSHFQLAGTSSTDTQYF.

This clone was detected once. The chain carries TRBV2 and TRBJ1-4; D remains unclear. The V gene's germline CDR1 is SNHLY and CDR2 FYNNEI. Trimming shortened V by 9 bases and J by 0 bases, and 14 bases separated the two germline ends. This CDR3 has 15 residues. CDR3 sequence reads: CASSLVGATNEKLFF. CDR3 DNA sequence: TGTGCCAGTTCTCTAGTGGGTGCAACTAATGAAAAACTGTTTTTT.

V usage is TRBV19 and J usage is TRBJ2-7; 8 nucleotides agree with TRBD1. This CDR3 comprises 13 residues. V was pared by 6 bases and J by 3 bases, with 4 bases of the junction left unmatched. The germline V gene encodes CDR1 LNHDA and CDR2 SQIVND (reference sequence). The CDR3 region is CASSYGQGYEQYF. The CDR3 region has the DNA TGTGCCAGTAGCTACGGACAGGGCTACGAGCAGTACTTC. The full variable domain, with the rest looked up from reference TRBV19 and TRBJ2-7, is DGGITQSPKYLFRKEGQNVTLSCEQNLNHDAMYWYRQDPGQGLRLIYYSQIVNDFQKGDIAEGYSVSREKKESFPLTVTSAQKNPTAFYLCASSYGQGYEQYFGPGTRLTVT.

This clone has just one count. This sequence joins TRBV18 and TRBJ1-1; 8 bases fit TRBD1. With 5 bases clipped from V and 3 bases from J, the junction kept 8 bases outside the gene matches. The CDR3 extends over 15 amino acids. Germline loops: CDR1 KGHSH, CDR2 LQKENI. For the CDR3, the DNA is TGTGCCAGCTCAGAAATAACAGGGGGGGACACTGAAGCTTTCTTT. It specifies CASSEITGGDTEAFF.

This rearrangement joins TRBV11-2 to TRBJ2-1; tentatively, D is TRBD1 (5 bases). The CDR3 is 14 amino acids. V lost 4 bases, J lost 7 bases, and 14 bases lay in between. Germline CDR1 reads SGHAT; CDR2 reads FQNNGV. CDR3 in amino acids: CASSSVQGTNEQFF. Here the CDR3 DNA reads TGTGCCAGCAGCTCCGTCCAGGGAACTAATGAGCAGTTCTTC.

The rearrangement uses TRBV19 and TRBJ1-4; D unresolved. Germline V gene lookup returns CDR1 LNHDA and CDR2 SQIVND (reference sequence). Deletions cut 6 bases from V and 14 bases from J, with 13 bases between. CDR3 length: 11 residues. The CDR3 nucleotides read TGTGCCAGTAGGGGCGGGGAAGGGCTGTTTTTT. Encoded protein: CASRGGEGLFF.

V and J are TRBV9 and TRBJ2-3; 9 positions agree with TRBD1. This CDR3 region has 15 residues. Trimming at V came to 3 bases and at J to 6 bases, leaving 8 bases not matched to a gene. Germline values: CDR1 SGDLS, CDR2 YYNGEE. In nucleotides, the CDR3 is TGTGCCAGCAGCGCTACAGACAGGGGGACGGATACGCAGTATTTT. Translation gives CASSATDRGTDTQYF.

The chain uses TRBV9 and TRBJ2-5, with D maybe TRBD2 (7 bases). V lost 4 bases, J lost 5 bases, and 15 bases lay in between. The CDR3 spans 14 residues. Germline loops: CDR1 SGDLS, CDR2 YYNGEE. CDR3 coding DNA: TGTGCCAGCAGCCGAGGGGGGGAGGCCGAGACCCAGTACTTC. Amino acids: CASSRGGEAETQYF.

The chain uses TRBV13 and TRBJ1-2; 9 bases line up with TRBD1. The germline gives CDR1 PRHDT, CDR2 FYEKMQ (reference sequence). CDR3 length equals 17 residues. The V segment lost 7 bases and the J segment 2 bases; nucleotides outside the gene matches: 14. The CDR3 coding sequence is TGTGCCAGCAATCAGTTGCTCAGGGGACAGGGAAACTATGGCTACACCTTC. Translating it yields CASNQLLRGQGNYGYTF.

V is TRBV4-2 and J is TRBJ2-7, with a tentative D call TRBD1 (6 bases). Trimming left V 2 bases short and J 2 bases short, with 13 bases between. The germline V gene encodes CDR1 LGHNA and CDR2 YNFKEQ. This CDR3 region has 15 residues. The CDR3 loop reads CASSQQAGAAYEQYF. CDR3 coding DNA: TGTGCCAGCAGCCAACAAGCAGGGGCGGCCTACGAGCAGTACTTC.

The chain has TRBV5-1 and TRBJ1-1; D is unclear. CDR1 is SGHRS and CDR2 is YFSETQ in the germline V gene. The CDR3 is made up of 15 amino acids. V lost 0 bases and J 0 bases, leaving 9 bases between the germline ends. Written as DNA, the CDR3 is TGCGCCAGCAGCTTGGGGGCCTCTATGAACACTGAAGCTTTCTTT. Protein sequence: CASSLGASMNTEAFF.

The V and J genes are TRBV7-9 and TRBJ1-4; TRBD1 is a possible D gene (5 bases). V shed 6 bases and J shed 8 bases, with 13 bases lying between them. Germline CDR1 is SEHNR and CDR2 is FQNEAQ (reference sequence). The CDR3 is 13 residues long. The CDR3, as DNA: TGTGCCAGCAGGCGGGACCGAGGGGAAAAACTGTTTTTT. Its protein product is CASRRDRGEKLFF. Supplemented by reference TRBV7-9 and TRBJ1-4, the full variable domain reads DTGVSQNPRHKITKRGQNVTFRCDPISEHNRLYWYRQTLGQGPEFLTYFQNEAQLEKSRLLSDRFSAERPKGSFSTLEIQRTEQGDSAMYLCASRRDRGEKLFFGSGTQLSVL.

V and J are TRBV13 and TRBJ2-5; possible D gene TRBD1, 6 bases. The CDR3 contains 14 residues. Trimming shortened V by 5 bases and J by 1 base, and 11 bases separated the two germline ends. CDR1 and CDR2 (germline): PRHDT, FYEKMQ (reference sequence). CDR3 protein: CASSTGIFQETQYF. CDR3 DNA: TGTGCCAGCAGCACAGGGATTTTCCAAGAGACCCAGTACTTC. Using reference TRBV13 and TRBJ2-5 for the parts outside the CDR3, the full variable domain is AAGVIQSPRHLIKEKRETATLKCYPIPRHDTVYWYQQGPGQDPQFLISFYEKMQSDKGSIPDRFSAQQFSDYHSELNMSSLELGDSALYFCASSTGIFQETQYFGPGTRLLVL.

The gene calls are TRBV13 and TRBJ2-2; D is possibly TRBD2 (5 bases). V shed 5 bases and J shed 13 bases, with 20 bases lying between them. Per the germline V gene, CDR1 is PRHDT and CDR2 is FYEKMQ (reference sequence). The CDR3 contains 14 residues. The CDR3 here is CASSTIIRERRLFF. The CDR3 region has the DNA TGTGCCAGCAGCACAATTATAAGGGAGCGCAGGCTGTTTTTT.

This clone was recorded once. CDR3 amino acids: CASRRTNGAQHF. The CDR3 DNA sequence: TGTGCCAGCAGGCGAACGAATGGAGCCCAGCATTTT. This chain connects TRBV2 to TRBJ1-5; the D is unclear. CDR1 and CDR2 (germline): SNHLY, FYNNEI. V lost 6 bases to trimming and J lost 11 bases, with 14 bases between them. The length of the CDR3 is 12 residues.

The V call is TRBV2, the J call TRBJ2-6, with D hard to call. Germline CDR1 reads SNHLY; CDR2 reads FYNNEI. The V gene lost 2 bases and the J gene lost 1 base, with 9 bases spanning the gap. The CDR3 contains 16 residues. The DNA of the CDR3 is TGTGCCAGCAGTGAACTCCGGCGGTCTGGGGCCAACGTCCTGACTTTC. The encoded protein is CASSELRRSGANVLTF.

This sequence joins TRBV6-1 and TRBJ1-2; tentative D call: TRBD1 (6 bases). The CDR3 loop spans 14 amino acids. Germline loops: CDR1 MNHNS, CDR2 SASEGT. With 6 bases removed from V and 0 bases from J, the gap between germline ends came to 11 bases. The CDR3 protein is CASRDSLANYGYTF. The CDR3 region has the DNA TGTGCCAGCAGGGACAGTCTAGCTAACTATGGCTACACCTTC.

The CDR3: CSARQGGEQYF. In nucleotides, the CDR3 is TGCAGTGCTCGACAGGGTGGCGAGCAGTACTTC. The V call is TRBV20-1, the J call TRBJ2-7; 7 bases are shared with TRBD1. J was trimmed by 6 bases and V by 5 bases; bases with no gene match: 4. Germline assignment: CDR1 DFQATT and CDR2 SNEGSKA (reference sequence). This CDR3 has 11 amino acids.

This clone was recorded only once. The genes are TRBV6-5 and TRBJ1-1, with 7 bases lining up with TRBD1. V was pared by 2 bases and J by 1 base, with 4 bases of the junction left unmatched. CDR1 and CDR2 from the germline V gene are MNHEY and SVGAGI. The CDR3 length is 15 residues. The chain's CDR3 is CASSYAGTANTEAFF. The DNA for the CDR3 is TGTGCCAGCAGTTACGCCGGGACAGCGAACACTGAAGCTTTCTTT.

The chain links TRBV27 to TRBJ1-1; tentatively, D is TRBD1 (5 bases). Looked up from germline, CDR1 is MNHEY and CDR2 is SMNVEV (reference sequence). The CDR3 is 14 residues long. Trimming removed 2 bases from V and 1 base from J, with 8 bases in between. DNA for the CDR3: TGTGCCAGCAGTTTAAGACAGACGAACACTGAAGCTTTCTTT. Amino acids: CASSLRQTNTEAFF.